This T cell receptor beta chain was identified in a study of blood T cell repertoires in COVID-19 (dated by TCRdb to the early 2020s). Regarding the research as a whole: Samples covering the acute and convalescent phases of COVID-19 were provided by collaborators in the United States, Italy and Spain. The material from the prospective study consisted of cDNA or gDNA derived from T cells, B-cell-depleted T cells, or PBMCs. Deeply sampled blood TCRbeta repertoires from subjects exposed to, actively infected with, or recovered from COVID-19 were included in the dataset. A freely available public database, intended as a resource for researchers studying the immune response to SARS-CoV-2, is where the repertoires were released. The samples were drawn from two sources: the first 160 participants of the ongoing ImmuneRACE study, and 1,254 subjects contributed by 6 global collaborators. Sample metadata almost always included a de-identified subject ID, COVID-19 status, age in years and sex. Where available, HLA class I and class II types were taken from metadata supplied by the sample provider and were not determined by assay-based typing. The paper's findings and limits, for the study overall: The quantity of clinical and demographic metadata differed by source and by participant and was supplied without curation.

TCRbeta CDR3 regions were amplified from genomic DNA by means of the immunoSEQ Assay, a bias-controlled multiplex PCR. The authors processed their data as follows. Nucleated cell counts per sample were estimated from amplification of reference gene primers within the assay. To quantify the absolute abundance of each unique TCRbeta CDR3 rearrangement, sequence reads were collapsed and filtered. For each sample, productive Simpson clonality was calculated as the square root of Simpson's diversity index over productive rearrangements. In TCRdb, the immuneACCESS table is reduced to in-frame sequences with V and J assigned. These tables do not hold every clone; where another copy was compared, an unresolved V gene accounts for under half, and the others remain unexplained. D and trimming were read from the DNA, whereas the V and J calls and clone size are those reported in that table. The sample table lists around 14,000 clones, 85% to 90% of them with a count of one. 2.9% of the sample is held by the ten biggest clonotypes.

Whole blood was collected in K2EDTA tubes by collaborating institutions according to the institutions' own protocols. Collaborator samples were shipped for TCRbeta analysis as frozen whole blood, isolated PBMCs, or DNA extracted from either sample type. For CDR1 and CDR2, the germline V gene lists KGHDR and SFDVKD. V is reduced by 6 bases and J by 1 base, leaving a spacing of 9 bases between them. The CDR3, from cysteine to phenylalanine, totals 13 residues. The CDR3 DNA has 39 bases and is translated from base 1. In this sample, this clone turned up once. Its antigen has not been determined. Base qualities are not at hand, and no much larger clone is one base apart.

The sequencing input was peripheral blood. The chain couples TRBV24-1 to TRBJ2-7; a tentative D call is TRBD1 (5 bases match). This receptor was taken from a human donor in a cohort sampled during active COVID-19. The DNA reads as follows: TGTGCCACCAGTATTGCAGGGTCCTACGAGCAGTACTTC. Protein translation: CATSIAGSYEQYF.